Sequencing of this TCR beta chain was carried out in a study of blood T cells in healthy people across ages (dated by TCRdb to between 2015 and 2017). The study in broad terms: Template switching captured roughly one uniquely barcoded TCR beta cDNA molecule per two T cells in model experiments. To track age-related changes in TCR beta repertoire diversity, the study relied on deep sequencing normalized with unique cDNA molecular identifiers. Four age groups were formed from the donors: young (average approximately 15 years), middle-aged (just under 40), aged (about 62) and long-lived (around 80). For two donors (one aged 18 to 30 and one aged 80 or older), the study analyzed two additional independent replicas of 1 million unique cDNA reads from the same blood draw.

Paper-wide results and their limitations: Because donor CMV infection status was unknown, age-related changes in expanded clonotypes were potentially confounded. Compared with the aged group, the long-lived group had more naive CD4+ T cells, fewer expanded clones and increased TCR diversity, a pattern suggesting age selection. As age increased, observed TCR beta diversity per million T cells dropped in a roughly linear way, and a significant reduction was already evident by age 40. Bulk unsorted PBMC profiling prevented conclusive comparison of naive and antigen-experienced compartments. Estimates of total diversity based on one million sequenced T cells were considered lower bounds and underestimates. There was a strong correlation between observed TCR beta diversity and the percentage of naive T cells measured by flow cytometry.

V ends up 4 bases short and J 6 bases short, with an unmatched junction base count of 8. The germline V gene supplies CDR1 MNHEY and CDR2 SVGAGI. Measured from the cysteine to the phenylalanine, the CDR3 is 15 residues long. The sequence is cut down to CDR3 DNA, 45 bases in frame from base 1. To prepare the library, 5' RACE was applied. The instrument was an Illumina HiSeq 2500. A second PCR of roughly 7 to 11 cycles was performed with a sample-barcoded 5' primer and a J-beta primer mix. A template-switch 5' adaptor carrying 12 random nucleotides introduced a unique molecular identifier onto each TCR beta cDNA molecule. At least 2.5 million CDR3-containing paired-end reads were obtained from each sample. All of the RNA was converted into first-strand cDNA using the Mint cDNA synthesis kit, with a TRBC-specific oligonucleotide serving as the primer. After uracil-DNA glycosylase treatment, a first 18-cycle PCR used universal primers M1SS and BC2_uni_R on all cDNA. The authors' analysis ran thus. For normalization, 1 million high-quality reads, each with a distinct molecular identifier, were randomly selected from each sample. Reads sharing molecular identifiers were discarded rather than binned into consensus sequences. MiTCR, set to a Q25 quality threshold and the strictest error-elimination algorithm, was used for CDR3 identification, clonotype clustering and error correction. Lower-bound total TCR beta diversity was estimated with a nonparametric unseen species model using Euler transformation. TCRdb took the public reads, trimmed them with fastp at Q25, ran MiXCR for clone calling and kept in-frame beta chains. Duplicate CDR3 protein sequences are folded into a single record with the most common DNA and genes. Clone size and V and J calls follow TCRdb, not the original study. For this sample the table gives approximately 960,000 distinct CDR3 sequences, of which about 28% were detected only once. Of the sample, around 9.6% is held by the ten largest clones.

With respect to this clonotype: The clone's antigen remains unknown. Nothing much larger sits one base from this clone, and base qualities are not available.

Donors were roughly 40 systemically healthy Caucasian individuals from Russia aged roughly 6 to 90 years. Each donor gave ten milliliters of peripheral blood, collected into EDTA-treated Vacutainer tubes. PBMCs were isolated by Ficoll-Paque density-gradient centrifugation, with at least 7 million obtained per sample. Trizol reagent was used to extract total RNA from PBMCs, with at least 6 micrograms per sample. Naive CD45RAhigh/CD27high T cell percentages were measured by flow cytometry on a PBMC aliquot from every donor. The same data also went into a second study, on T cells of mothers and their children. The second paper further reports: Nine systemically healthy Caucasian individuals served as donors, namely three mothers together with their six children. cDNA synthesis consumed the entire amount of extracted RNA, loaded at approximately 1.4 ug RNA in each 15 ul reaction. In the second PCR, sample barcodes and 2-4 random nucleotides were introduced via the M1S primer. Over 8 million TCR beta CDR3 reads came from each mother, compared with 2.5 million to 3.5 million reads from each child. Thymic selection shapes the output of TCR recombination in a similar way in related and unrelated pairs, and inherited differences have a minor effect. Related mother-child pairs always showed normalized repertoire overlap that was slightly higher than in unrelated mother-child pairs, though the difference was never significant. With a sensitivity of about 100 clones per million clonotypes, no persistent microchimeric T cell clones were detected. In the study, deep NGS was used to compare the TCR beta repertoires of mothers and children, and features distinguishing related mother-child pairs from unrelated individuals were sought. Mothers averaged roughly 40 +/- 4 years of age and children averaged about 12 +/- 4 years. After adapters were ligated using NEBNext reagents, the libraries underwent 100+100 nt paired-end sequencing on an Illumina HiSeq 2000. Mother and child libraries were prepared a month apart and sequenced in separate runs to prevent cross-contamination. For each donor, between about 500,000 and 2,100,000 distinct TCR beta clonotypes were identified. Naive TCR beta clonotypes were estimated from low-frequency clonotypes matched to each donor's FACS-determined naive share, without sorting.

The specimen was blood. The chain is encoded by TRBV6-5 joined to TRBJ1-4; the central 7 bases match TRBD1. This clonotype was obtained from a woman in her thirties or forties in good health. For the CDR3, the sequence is CASSFTGAGDEKLFF. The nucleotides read TGTGCCAGCAGTTTTACAGGGGCGGGGGATGAAAAACTGTTTTTT.